This T cell receptor beta chain was recovered during a study of cytomegalovirus exposure and HLA in healthy donors. Samples came from healthy bone marrow donors. PCR was performed using 60 Vbeta and 13 Jbeta primers. The repertoire was sequenced with immunoSEQ multiplex PCR; TCRdb's copy has only in-frame clones and lacks some. The sample holds 80,000 or so clones; about 60% are singletons and the top ten take more than 5%. Germline loops: CDR1 MGHRA, CDR2 YSYEKL. The CDR3 has 17 amino acids. The trim removed 4 bases at V and 3 bases at J, leaving 8 bases unmatched. This clonotype originated in a young man in good health and CMV-seropositive. The V call is TRBV4-1, the J call TRBJ1-4, with 10 bases that match TRBD1. The sequenced sample consisted of PBMCs. The CDR3 sequence is CASSPPRDRGPNEKLFF. The CDR3 nucleotides are TGCGCCAGCAGCCCCCCTCGGGACAGGGGCCCTAATGAAAAACTGTTTTTT.